One TCR beta chain is described in this entry. At one boundary the junction diverges from the germline segment, which might be a read error. The data were obtained in a study of preoperative IRX-2 immunotherapy in early breast cancer. Treatment denoted: preoperative locoregional IRX-2 cytokine immunotherapy. Patients received preoperative, locoregional IRX-2 cytokine immunotherapy in a phase Ib study. This CDR3 is 15 amino acids long. Germline loops: CDR1 KGHSH, CDR2 LQKENI. The table came from immunoSEQ multiplex PCR; TCRdb's copy has only in-frame clones and leaves some out. The sample yields roughly 26,000 clones, around 90% seen once.

The specimen was tumor tissue, collected after IRX-2 immunotherapy. This TCR came from a human donor with breast cancer. The chain carries TRBV18 and TRBJ2-1; 8 bases agree with TRBD1. The CDR3 DNA reads as TGTGCCAGCTCACCGGGGACAGGCTCCAACAATGAGCAGTTCTTC. It yields the protein CASSPGTGSNNEQFF.